This T cell receptor beta chain was documented in a study of early T cells in non-severe SARS-CoV-2 infection. Study-wide background: Chains from this unsorted whole-blood bulk RNA could not be paired.

Unique molecular identifiers were attached to individual cDNA molecules. TCRdb redid the calling of the 5' RACE reads with MiXCR, one entry per CDR3 protein. The sample consists of tens of thousands of distinct CDR3 sequences, 4% to 5% of them appearing once. This clonotype turned up a few times. Its antigen is still unknown. Broader study findings: Matches to VDJdb favored anti-spike CD8 responses and missed private and CD4 specificities.

Germline V gene data show CDR1 as SEHNR and CDR2 as FQNEAQ (reference sequence). This CDR3 is built from 12 residues. Trimming took 11 bases from V and 0 from J, leaving 10 bases between them. The clonotype originates from an adult who was a healthcare worker with PCR-confirmed SARS-CoV-2 infection or an uninfected control (not recorded which). The chain carries TRBV7-9 and TRBJ1-1, with D unclear. Sequences were obtained from whole blood. The CDR3 region is CAAVLMNTEAFF. CDR3 coding DNA: TGTGCCGCGGTATTAATGAACACTGAAGCTTTCTTT.